This T cell receptor beta chain comes out of a study of glioma-infiltrating T cells after dendritic cell vaccination. Some clones are missing from TCRdb's copy, which holds only in-frame ones; the method was immunoSEQ multiplex PCR. Of around 96,000 clones in the sample, about 80% were seen once. Selection required adequate fresh-frozen tumor tissue plus more than two years' survival data. CDR1 and CDR2 from the germline V gene are KGHSH and LQKENI. This CDR3 contains 18 residues. Trimming cost V 3 bases and J 2 bases, with 19 bases left between them. The chain carries TRBV18 and TRBJ1-4; D ambiguous. The TCR sequence derives from a human donor with glioblastoma. The sequencing here drew on blood, taken before dendritic cell vaccination. In DNA form, the CDR3 reads TGTGCCAGCTCACCCAATAGTCCCAATCCCTCCACTAATGAAAAACTGTTTTTT. Translating it yields CASSPNSPNPSTNEKLFF.